This is a list of T cell receptor beta chains from one sample in a study of identical twins. TCRdb recomputed calls from the 5' RACE reads with MiXCR, one row per CDR3 protein. The repertoire includes 450,000 or so distinct CDR3 sequences, 13% to 15% of them detected once, and about 0.52% sits in the top ten. A further study also used this sample, focusing on yellow fever vaccine responses in identical twins.

Sequencing used CD4+ T cells sorted from blood. The receptor source for this set is a woman younger than 35 in good health. Each CDR3 is given with its conserved first and last residue. Fields, in order: clone size, J gene, D gene, V gene, CDR3 DNA, CDR3 protein. D genes are given only for firm matches. Size is stated for part of the rows, as once, few or many counts, or as a class when the clone is expanded.

size: many
J: TRBJ2-1
D: -
V: TRBV29-1
DNA: TGCAGCGTTGATAAGGGCCTGCTGACCAATGAGCAGTTCTTC
CDR3: CSVDKGLLTNEQFF

size: few
J: TRBJ1-5
D: TRBD1
V: TRBV14
DNA: TGTGCCAGCAGCCAAGATGACAGGGACAATCAGCCCCAGCATTTT
CDR3: CASSQDDRDNQPQHF

size: few
J: TRBJ2-5
D: TRBD1
V: TRBV10-3
DNA: TGTGCCACCGCGGACAGGTGGGAGACCCAGTACTTC
CDR3: CATADRWETQYF

size: -
J: TRBJ2-3
D: TRBD2
V: TRBV15
DNA: TGTGCCACCAGCAGATCGACCCCACTAGCGGGGTGGACTAGCACAGATACGCAGTATTTT
CDR3: CATSRSTPLAGWTSTDTQYF

size: few
J: TRBJ2-1
D: TRBD2
V: TRBV4-3
DNA: TGCGCCAGCAGCCAAGATCTCGTGGCTAGCGGGAGGGTCATGTACAATGAGCAGTTCTTC
CDR3: CASSQDLVASGRVMYNEQFF

size: -
J: TRBJ2-2
D: TRBD2
V: TRBV3-1
DNA: TGTGCCAGCAGCCAGCCCGGGACTAGCGGGACCGGGGAGCTGTTTTTT
CDR3: CASSQPGTSGTGELFF

size: -
J: TRBJ2-2
D: TRBD2
V: TRBV20-1
DNA: TGCAGTGCTAGAGATGGGACTAAGAACACCGGGGAGCTGTTTTTT
CDR3: CSARDGTKNTGELFF

size: few
J: TRBJ2-1
D: -
V: TRBV5-1
DNA: TGCGCCAGCAGCTCTCCGGGTTCCTACAATGAGCAGTTCTTC
CDR3: CASSSPGSYNEQFF

size: few
J: TRBJ2-1
D: -
V: TRBV12-3/TRBV12-4
DNA: TGTGCCAGCAGTTTCATCGTTGGGGGGCACAATGAGCAGTTCTTC
CDR3: CASSFIVGGHNEQFF

size: -
J: TRBJ2-4
D: -
V: TRBV2
DNA: TGTGCCAGCAGTGAAGAATACATTCAGTACTTC
CDR3: CASSEEYIQYF

size: few
J: TRBJ2-3
D: -
V: TRBV6-5
DNA: TGTGCCAGCAGTTACCGGGGGGCGAGCACAGATACGCAGTATTTT
CDR3: CASSYRGASTDTQYF

size: few
J: TRBJ1-1
D: -
V: TRBV12-3/TRBV12-4
DNA: TGTGCCAGCAGTTGGCAGACAGGGAACACTGAAGCTTTCTTT
CDR3: CASSWQTGNTEAFF

size: many
J: TRBJ1-6
D: -
V: TRBV9
DNA: TGTGCCAGCAGCGTCAACGGGGGGCGCGATTCACCCCTCCACTTT
CDR3: CASSVNGGRDSPLHF

size: -
J: TRBJ2-5
D: -
V: TRBV15
DNA: TGTGCCACCAGCAGGTCGGTGGGGCTCCAAGAGACCCAGTACTTC
CDR3: CATSRSVGLQETQYF

size: few
J: TRBJ1-2
D: TRBD1
V: TRBV29-1
DNA: TGCAGCGTTGAGGATCGGAGACAGGGAAGAGGCTACACCTTC
CDR3: CSVEDRRQGRGYTF

size: few
J: TRBJ1-5
D: -
V: TRBV6-1
DNA: TGTGCCAGCAGAAACTTGGACAGCAATCAGCCCCAGCATTTT
CDR3: CASRNLDSNQPQHF

size: many
J: TRBJ1-2
D: TRBD1
V: TRBV10-3
DNA: TGTGCCATCAGTGGGGACAGGAACTATGGCTACACCTTC
CDR3: CAISGDRNYGYTF

size: -
J: TRBJ2-1
D: -
V: TRBV14
DNA: TGTGCCAGCAGCCCACAGGGACTACTCAATGAGCAGTTCTTC
CDR3: CASSPQGLLNEQFF

size: -
J: TRBJ2-7
D: TRBD1
V: TRBV27
DNA: TGTGCCAGCAGTTTGTTCGCGACAGGGGGTTACTCCTACGAGCAGTACTTC
CDR3: CASSLFATGGYSYEQYF

size: -
J: TRBJ2-2
D: TRBD2
V: TRBV20-1
DNA: TGCAGTGCTAGCCCTCCGACTAGCGGGCCCGGGGAGCTGTTTTTT
CDR3: CSASPPTSGPGELFF

size: many
J: TRBJ2-2
D: -
V: TRBV5-1
DNA: TGCGCCAGCAGCTGGGGGTCCGACACCGGGGAGCTGTTTTTT
CDR3: CASSWGSDTGELFF

size: -
J: TRBJ2-5
D: -
V: TRBV7-2
DNA: TGTGCCAGCAGCTTATCGGAGGGGATCAAGACCCAGTACTTC
CDR3: CASSLSEGIKTQYF

size: few
J: TRBJ2-1
D: -
V: TRBV7-9
DNA: TGTGCCAGCAGAATTTCGGGGGATGAGCAGTTCTTC
CDR3: CASRISGDEQFF

size: -
J: TRBJ2-6
D: -
V: TRBV20-1
DNA: TGCAGTGCTCCTACTAGCCAATCTGGGGCCAACGTCCTGACTTTC
CDR3: CSAPTSQSGANVLTF

size: -
J: TRBJ2-3
D: -
V: TRBV19
DNA: TGTGCCAGTAGTATGGGAGAGAGGGGTGGCACAGATACGCAGTATTTT
CDR3: CASSMGERGGTDTQYF

size: -
J: TRBJ2-7
D: -
V: TRBV12-3/TRBV12-4
DNA: TGTGCCAGCAGTTTAGGTGGGACACTGTACGAGCAGTACTTC
CDR3: CASSLGGTLYEQYF

size: -
J: TRBJ1-1
D: -
V: TRBV6-2/TRBV6-3
DNA: TGTGCCAGCAGTTACGACAGGACCACTGAAGCTTTCTTT
CDR3: CASSYDRTTEAFF

size: few
J: TRBJ1-2
D: -
V: TRBV4-1
DNA: TGCGCCAGCAGCGTGGGAGATGGGGGCTATGGCTACACCTTC
CDR3: CASSVGDGGYGYTF

size: few
J: TRBJ1-1
D: -
V: TRBV4-2
DNA: TGTGCCAGCAGCCAAGAATCCGGGACACTGGAAGCTTTCTTT
CDR3: CASSQESGTLEAFF

size: -
J: TRBJ2-2
D: TRBD2
V: TRBV3-1
DNA: TGTGCCAGCAGCCAAGGACTAGCCGCCGGGGAGCTGTTTTTT
CDR3: CASSQGLAAGELFF

size: -
J: TRBJ2-1
D: TRBD1
V: TRBV7-2
DNA: TGTGCCAGCAGCTCACGGACAGGGAGTGAGCAGTTCTTC
CDR3: CASSSRTGSEQFF

size: -
J: TRBJ2-3
D: -
V: TRBV25-1
DNA: TGTGCCAGCAGTGAAATCAAACTTTACACAGATACGCAGTATTTT
CDR3: CASSEIKLYTDTQYF

size: -
J: TRBJ2-5
D: -
V: TRBV28
DNA: TGTGCCAGCAGTTTAACCCGGTCGTACGAGACCCAGTACTTC
CDR3: CASSLTRSYETQYF

size: -
J: TRBJ2-5
D: TRBD1
V: TRBV20-1
DNA: TGCAGTGCTAGTCTACAGGGGTTATCTCCACAAGAGACCCAGTACTTC
CDR3: CSASLQGLSPQETQYF

size: -
J: TRBJ2-1
D: TRBD1
V: TRBV5-1
DNA: TGCGCCAGCAGCTTAACGGGACAGATATACAATGAGCAGTTCTTC
CDR3: CASSLTGQIYNEQFF

size: -
J: TRBJ2-3
D: TRBD2
V: TRBV29-1
DNA: TGCAGCGGGGGCCAGCGGGGGGGCCGTTTTACGCAGTATTTT
CDR3: CSGGQRGGRFTQYF

size: many
J: TRBJ2-7
D: TRBD2
V: TRBV7-2
DNA: TGTGCCAGCAGCATGACTAGCGGAACTTACGAGCAGTACTTC
CDR3: CASSMTSGTYEQYF

size: -
J: TRBJ2-5
D: -
V: TRBV5-1
DNA: TGCGCCAGCAGCTTAGGTCCCTGGGATTCATTGGGGGCCCAGTACTTC
CDR3: CASSLGPWDSLGAQYF

size: -
J: TRBJ2-1
D: -
V: TRBV5-4
DNA: TGTGCCAGCAGCGCCGGACTGGCTAGCTCCTACAATGAGCAGTTCTTC
CDR3: CASSAGLASSYNEQFF

size: -
J: TRBJ2-5
D: TRBD1
V: TRBV5-1
DNA: TGCGCCAGCAGCTCAGCCCTCAGGGGGCGCATTGAGACCCAGTACTTC
CDR3: CASSSALRGRIETQYF

size: few
J: TRBJ2-1
D: -
V: TRBV20-1
DNA: TGCAGTGCTAGAGGACTGGACTCCTACAATGAGCAGTTCTTC
CDR3: CSARGLDSYNEQFF

size: -
J: TRBJ2-5
D: -
V: TRBV2
DNA: TGTGCCAGCGGGCCGGGACCCGGGATCAAGACCCAGTACTTC
CDR3: CASGPGPGIKTQYF

size: -
J: TRBJ1-4
D: TRBD1
V: TRBV5-1
DNA: TGCGCCAGCAGCTTAGGACAGGGGAGCTCCCATGAAAAACTGTTTTTT
CDR3: CASSLGQGSSHEKLFF

size: -
J: TRBJ1-3
D: -
V: TRBV6-1
DNA: TGTGCCAGCAGACCACACATCAGCTCTGGAAACACCATATATTTT
CDR3: CASRPHISSGNTIYF

size: few
J: TRBJ2-3
D: -
V: TRBV12-3/TRBV12-4
DNA: TGTGCCAGCAGTATCGGGACTGGGAGGGATACGCAGTATTTT
CDR3: CASSIGTGRDTQYF

size: -
J: TRBJ2-6
D: -
V: TRBV12-3/TRBV12-4
DNA: TGTGCCAGCAGTTTAGCTCCCTTTACGAGGGCTGGGGCCAACGTCCTGACTTTC
CDR3: CASSLAPFTRAGANVLTF

size: -
J: TRBJ2-4
D: -
V: TRBV6-2/TRBV6-3
DNA: TGTGCCAGCAGCCCCGACGGCCGACTAGCCAAAAACATTCAGTACTTC
CDR3: CASSPDGRLAKNIQYF

size: -
J: TRBJ1-5
D: -
V: TRBV7-2
DNA: TGTGCCAGCAGCTTAACCACAGATCAGCCCCAGCATTTT
CDR3: CASSLTTDQPQHF

size: few
J: TRBJ2-1
D: -
V: TRBV7-2
DNA: TGTGCCAGCAGCTGGAACTCCTACAATGAGCAGTTCTTC
CDR3: CASSWNSYNEQFF

size: -
J: TRBJ2-1
D: TRBD1
V: TRBV20-1
DNA: TGCAGTGCAAAAACAGGGGGTTTCTACAATGAGCAGTTCTTC
CDR3: CSAKTGGFYNEQFF